Described below is a single TCR beta chain sequence and its context. There are many counts of this clonotype. No cognate antigen has been identified for it. Nothing much larger sits one base from this clone, and base qualities are not available. This sample was taken from a study of regulatory T cells in long-lasting Graves disease (dated by TCRdb to the early 2020s). With regard to the full study: Patients with newly diagnosed Graves' disease had been on antithyroid drugs for under 3 months. The study was registered as a clinical trial and conducted in China. Patients with persistent Graves' disease were compared with patients with newly diagnosed Graves' disease using TCR sequencing and RNA sequencing of peripheral blood. A total of around 33 samples underwent TCR sequencing, from around 13 patients with persistent Graves' disease and some 20 patients with newly diagnosed Graves' disease.

The time point label for this specimen denotes: newly diagnosed GD, antithyroid drugs for less than 3 months. For both TCR sequencing and RNA sequencing, RNA was extracted from PBMCs in TRIzol. Graves' disease was diagnosed according to American Thyroid Association guidelines. The patients came from an endocrinology department in Xi'an, China. Each patient gave about 9.1 milliliters of peripheral blood, collected in an EDTA anticoagulant tube. Ficoll Paque Plus density gradient separation was used to isolate PBMCs, and no additional T cell sorting was done. RNA quality was checked with an Agilent 2100 Bioanalyzer and agarose gel, and concentration with a NanoDrop 2000. Receptors were amplified or captured by multiplex PCR. The instrument given in TCRdb is Illumina HiSeq 4000. To build TCR beta libraries, CDR3 regions were amplified by Arm-PCR using iRepertoire HTBI primers. Before sequencing, the PCR products went through gel purification. The paper's processing steps were these. Gene usage analysis of CDR3 amino acid clonotypes relied on the roughly 60 TRBV and fewer than 15 TRBJ segments identified across samples. COPE and FqMerger were used to merge the filtered high-quality paired reads into contigs. BLAST was used to align contigs to IMGT TRBV, TRBD and TRBJ reference genes, with CDR3 defined following IMGT. Highly expanded clones were defined as clonotypes with a frequency above 0.1%. Repertoire diversity was measured by Shannon entropy, and V-J evenness by the Gini coefficient. Clonotypes shared by more than one individual were considered public. In TCRdb, the public reads were trimmed at Q25 with fastp and aligned with MiXCR, with productive beta chains retained. Records with the same CDR3 protein are collapsed into one entry carrying the most frequent genes and DNA. These V and J calls derive from TCRdb rather than the authors' analysis. The table for this sample lists about 440,000 distinct CDR3 sequences; about a sixth of them were counted only once. The ten biggest clones cover less than 30% of the sample.

Study-level results and caveats: TRBV28, TRBJ1-2 and TRBJ2-5 were preferentially used in persistent disease, while TRBV20-1 and TRBJ2-1 were favored in newly diagnosed disease. The study examined only peripheral blood because the primary lesion, thyroid tissue, could not be accessed. The authors noted that the small sample size was a limitation that may lower accuracy. A larger number of public clonotypes was shared among persistent patients (more than 2,500) than among newly diagnosed patients (approximately 1,000). Compared with newly diagnosed patients, persistent Graves' disease patients had lower TCR Shannon entropy and fewer highly expanded clones, which suggests clonal expansion. Sequencing and analysis were limited to the TCR beta chain.

There are 13 amino acids in the CDR3, from cysteine to phenylalanine inclusive. This entry keeps only the CDR3 DNA: 39 bases, framed from base 1. Cut back by 6 bases and 6 bases, the V and J ends lie 12 bases apart. CDR1 is given as SGHAT and CDR2 as FQNNGV, both from the germline V gene. These data are also associated with another study on T cells in Graves' hyperthyroidism and ophthalmopathy. As the second paper documents: Stable Graves' hyperthyroidism was defined as the absence of progression to ophthalmopathy over 18 months of follow-up. Hyperthyroidism patients were aged 18 to 65 years and newly diagnosed, with disease duration of less than 2 months. Patients with uncontrolled infections, other autoimmune diseases, pregnancy or lactation were excluded. Clinical symptoms, serum thyroxine and TRAb, thyroid ultrasound, and orbital computed tomography formed the basis for the diagnoses. The first round of RT-PCR for the TCR CDR3 was performed with the HTBI primer set and the Qiagen OneStep RT-PCR kit. Most expanded thyroid clonotypes (frequency above 0.001) were also detected in blood, a finding suggesting that blood repertoires may reflect thyroid immune responses. A model built on a 13 V-J signature distinguished ophthalmopathy from stable hyperthyroidism, reaching 85% to 90% sensitivity and 81.08% specificity in cross-validation and 80%/75% in testing. In validation, progression to ophthalmopathy was predicted by the model with around 70% sensitivity and roughly 76% specificity, a median of approximately 7.1 months before onset. To identify TCR V-J signatures that set the groups apart, the researchers used a discovery cohort of 95 to 100 patients, made up of around 42 with Graves' ophthalmopathy and 57 with stable Graves' hyperthyroidism. Prospective prediction of ophthalmopathy was tested in an independent validation cohort consisting of roughly 19 hyperthyroidism patients and approximately 16 patients who later progressed to ophthalmopathy. The approximately 100 discovery patients were divided at random into training and test sets in a 7:3 ratio. The study also compared thyroid tissue and blood T-cell repertoires from about six Graves' hyperthyroidism patients. Once sampling was done, hyperthyroidism patients were given methimazole at a starting dose of 30 mg daily, whereas ophthalmopathy patients were given high-dose intravenous methylprednisolone. Libraries were constructed in a second round of multiplex PCR, after which size selection and purification were performed. Paired-end sequencing of the libraries was performed with 100 bp reads on an Illumina HiSeq2000. SOAPnuke was used to process the raw data, removing reads that contained adapters or uncalled bases, had a mean Phred below 15, or lacked an exact match to the constant primer or identifier. COPE v1.2.5 was used to merge high-quality paired reads, and clonotypes were defined as unique nucleotide sequences. Clonotypes were aligned to IMGT TRBV, TRBD and TRBJ reference segments using MiTCR v1.1. Analysis was restricted to V-J combinations with a frequency above 0.0001, which covered 99% to 99.2% of repertoires. The TCS score was defined as the ratio of F50 (clonal expansion) to E x V (chaos), calculated using BLOSUM62-based TCRdist between CDR3 peptides within each V-J. Welch's t-statistics and random forest reduced roughly 540 V-J features to 10 to 15, which were used in a naive Bayes classifier (R e1071). Sample size was not statistically predetermined, and blinding of investigators to group allocation was not performed. The paper describes TCR Vbeta CDR3 sequencing of 140 or so peripheral blood samples, made up of around 41 ophthalmopathy patients, some 76 hyperthyroidism patients and some 17 progressor patients.

The rearrangement joined TRBV11-2 to TRBJ1-3; no D gene is confidently identified. Sequencing used peripheral blood mononuclear cells (PBMCs), obtained at new diagnosis, from a patient treated with antithyroid drugs. The origin of this receptor is a woman under 30 with Graves disease. Donor details come from another sample of the same person, matched by shared clones. The CDR3: CASREPGANTIYF. The DNA is as follows: TGTGCCAGCAGGGAGCCTGGAGCAAACACCATATATTTT.